This T cell receptor beta chain comes out of a study of brain T cells in children with intractable seizures. Study-wide findings and caveats: Only CDR3 sequence similarity suggested viral specificity, without known HCMV serostatus. Clones missing pre-surgery may reflect undersampling of that blood sample.

Turning to this clone: Antigen specificity is unknown.

The protocol was immunoSEQ multiplex PCR, while the TCRdb copy is restricted to in-frame clones and leaves out a portion. The table shows under 150,000 clones, with roughly 92% occurring only once. The CDR3 is 14 amino acids. Trimming shortened V by 0 bases and J by 0 bases, and 3 bases separated the two germline ends. Looked up from germline, CDR1 is MDHEN and CDR2 is SYDVKM. Before surgery, patients took at least one anti-epileptic drug. The chain employs TRBV28 and TRBJ1-3; D unresolved. The starting material was peripheral blood, obtained at surgery. The receptor was derived from a boy in the first two years of life with hemimegalencephaly and intractable seizures. The CDR3 region is CASSLWGSGNTIYF. The CDR3 DNA sequence: TGTGCCAGCAGTTTATGGGGCTCTGGAAACACCATATATTTT.